This entry features one TCR beta chain sequence. This entry is derived from a study of blood T cell repertoires in COVID-19. For the study at large: From the United States, Italy and Spain came samples of acute and convalescent COVID-19. T cells, B-cell-depleted T cells, or PBMCs supplied cDNA or gDNA.

Original data processing: Estimated nucleated cell counts came from reference gene primer amplification. Data came from immunoSEQ multiplex PCR; TCRdb stores just in-frame clones and leaves some out. From that table come the V and J calls and clone size; the DNA was used to work out D and trimming. Here the sample spans roughly 250,000 clones, 83% being singletons. There are 14 residues in the CDR3. The ends lost 8 bases at V and 2 bases at J; junction bases unmatched: 5. Germline CDR1 is MNHEY and CDR2 is SMNVEV (reference sequence). The V and J genes are TRBV27 and TRBJ2-1; 8 bases map to TRBD2. Sequencing used peripheral blood. This receptor was identified in a human donor in a cohort sampled during active COVID-19. The DNA for the CDR3 is TGTGCCAGCGCCGTGCGGGGGGCCTACAATGAGCAGTTCTTC. It codes for CASAVRGAYNEQFF.